These 19 T cell receptor beta chains originate from one sample sequenced in a study of beta chain features in type 1 diabetes. All of the isolated RNA was reverse transcribed, so expressed TCRB transcripts were sequenced. Here immunoSEQ multiplex PCR was the method, and the copy in TCRdb shows in-frame clones only, minus some. The table has about 620,000 clones, about a sixth seen once. What was sequenced was naive CD4+ T cells from blood. The origin of the receptors is a man younger than 35 in good health.

The chain uses TRBV29-1 and TRBJ1-1, with D possibly matching TRBD1 (5 bases). CDR1 is SQVTM and CDR2 is ANQGSEA in the germline V gene. The V and J ends lost 7 bases and 5 bases respectively, with 14 bases between them. The CDR3 loop spans 12 amino acids. CDR3 protein: CSAPGGYTEAFF. CDR3 DNA: TGCAGCGCTCCCGGGGGTTATACTGAAGCTTTCTTT.

The chain uses TRBV4-3 and TRBJ2-3; possibly TRBD2 for D (6 bases). Looked up from germline, CDR1 is LGHNA and CDR2 is YSLEER. V lost 2 bases, J lost 4 bases, and 13 bases lay in between. The CDR3 is 15 residues long. The CDR3 nucleotides are TGCGCCAGCAGCCAACCCGGGAGAGACGCAGATACGCAGTATTTT. Translated: CASSQPGRDADTQYF.

This chain joins TRBV4-3 and TRBJ2-1, with 11 nucleotides matching TRBD2. V lost 0 bases to trimming and J lost 9 bases; unmatched junction nucleotides: 7. CDR3 size: 16 residues. Germline-derived CDR1 and CDR2 are LGHNA and YSLEER. Here the CDR3 DNA reads TGCGCCAGCAGCCAAGAAACTAGCGGGAGTCGACGTGAGCAGTTCTTC. Protein product: CASSQETSGSRREQFF.

The J gene is TRBJ1-2, the V gene TRBV6-1; the match to TRBD1 covers 7 bases. The CDR3 is 13 residues long. Germline values: CDR1 MNHNS, CDR2 SASEGT. The trim removed 6 bases at V and 4 bases at J, leaving 5 bases unmatched. The chain's CDR3 is CASRVTGAYGYTF. The CDR3 region has the DNA TGTGCCAGCAGGGTAACAGGGGCCTATGGCTACACCTTC.

The chain is built from TRBV9 and TRBJ2-3; D gene uncertain. The ends were cut back, 0 bases at V and 4 bases at J, with 6 bases in the middle. Germline assignment: CDR1 SGDLS and CDR2 YYNGEE. The CDR3 runs to 13 residues. The CDR3 sequence: CASSVDSPDTQYF. The CDR3, as DNA: TGTGCCAGCAGCGTAGACTCACCAGATACGCAGTATTTT.

This clone occurred a few times. This chain links TRBV10-3 with TRBJ2-7; D possibly corresponds to TRBD1 (5 bases). CDR1 is ENHRY, CDR2 SYGVKD, per germline. This CDR3 has 13 amino acids. Trimming cost V 5 bases and J 4 bases, with 12 bases left between them. CDR3 in DNA: TGTGCCATCAGTTTCGCAGGGATGTACGAGCAGTACTTC. This codes for CAISFAGMYEQYF.

The table lists this clone with a few counts. This rearrangement joins TRBV2 to TRBJ2-2; 11 nucleotides agree with TRBD2. The CDR3 is made up of 15 amino acids. J lost 4 bases, V lost 6 bases, and 4 bases had no gene match. CDR1 is SNHLY, CDR2 FYNNEI, per germline. CDR3 residues: CASRLTSGGTGELFF. The CDR3 bases are TGTGCCAGCAGGCTAACTAGCGGGGGCACCGGGGAGCTGTTTTTT.

This clone came up a few times. The V call is TRBV19, the J call TRBJ2-1; tentatively, D is TRBD1 (6 bases). The CDR3 runs 13 residues. CDR1 is LNHDA and CDR2 is SQIVND in the germline V gene (reference sequence). V gave up 8 bases and J gave up 5 bases, with 13 bases separating them. This CDR3 is CASGQRTNNEQFF. The CDR3, as DNA: TGTGCCAGTGGACAGAGAACAAACAATGAGCAGTTCTTC. Complete variable domain (other parts from reference TRBV19 and TRBJ2-1): DGGITQSPKYLFRKEGQNVTLSCEQNLNHDAMYWYRQDPGQGLRLIYYSQIVNDFQKGDIAEGYSVSREKKESFPLTVTSAQKNPTAFYLCASGQRTNNEQFFGPGTRLTVL.

This rearrangement joins TRBV28 to TRBJ2-2; 8 bases agree with TRBD1. The ends lost 11 bases at V and 5 bases at J; junction bases unmatched: 7. The CDR3 consists of 13 residues. Per the germline V gene, CDR1 is MDHEN and CDR2 is SYDVKM. CDR3 sequence: CAGRTGWTGELFF. For the CDR3, the DNA is TGTGCCGGTCGGACAGGGTGGACCGGGGAGCTGTTTTTT.

V and J are TRBV5-1 and TRBJ2-7, with D uncertain. The CDR3 consists of 15 residues. V lost 1 base and J lost 2, with 13 bases in between. Per germline, CDR1 SGHRS and CDR2 YFSETQ. CDR3 nucleotide sequence: TGCGCCAGCAGCTTGCGTCTCGGGTTCCCCTACGAGCAGTACTTC. It encodes CASSLRLGFPYEQYF. The full variable domain, in which reference TRBV5-1 and TRBJ2-7 provide the parts outside the CDR3, is KAGVTQTPRYLIKTRGQQVTLSCSPISGHRSVSWYQQTPGQGLQFLFEYFSETQRNKGNFPGRFSGRQFSNSRSEMNVSTLELGDSALYLCASSLRLGFPYEQYFGPGTRLTVT.

This clone occurred a few times. The chain recombines TRBV27 with TRBJ2-1; 9 bases are shared with TRBD2. The CDR3 contains 17 residues. Germline V gene data show CDR1 as MNHEY and CDR2 as SMNVEV (reference sequence). Losses at the gene ends were 4 bases for V and 8 bases for J; bases not matched to a gene: 15. The CDR3 nucleotides are TGTGCCAGCAGTTCCATTGGGCTAGCGGGACGGGGCGATGAGCAGTTCTTC. It yields the protein CASSSIGLAGRGDEQFF.

This clone was detected only a few times. This rearrangement joins TRBV28 to TRBJ1-1; unclear D gene. Germline CDR1 MDHEN, CDR2 SYDVKM. The CDR3 has 15 amino acids. Trimming removed 6 bases from V and 1 base from J, with 15 bases in between. CDR3 region: CASSRHRLQNTEAFF. The CDR3 nucleotides read TGTGCCAGCAGCAGACATCGACTGCAGAACACTGAAGCTTTCTTT.

This clone was seen more than once but under ten times. This rearrangement joins TRBV5-1 to TRBJ2-7; 11 bases are a match to TRBD1. This CDR3 region has 15 residues. The J segment lost 4 bases and the V segment lost 0 bases, leaving 3 bases of the junction unmatched. Germline CDR1 and CDR2: SGHRS and YFSETQ. CDR3 nucleotides: TGCGCCAGCAGCTTGGTAGGGACAGGGGGGTACGAGCAGTACTTC. It yields the protein CASSLVGTGGYEQYF. Together with reference TRBV5-1 and TRBJ2-7, the CDR3 gives the full variable domain: KAGVTQTPRYLIKTRGQQVTLSCSPISGHRSVSWYQQTPGQGLQFLFEYFSETQRNKGNFPGRFSGRQFSNSRSEMNVSTLELGDSALYLCASSLVGTGGYEQYFGPGTRLTVT.

This chain uses TRBV7-3 with TRBJ2-3; D is uncertain. From germline, CDR1 is SGHTA and CDR2 FQGTGA. Trimming took off 2 bases at V and 2 bases at J, with 8 bases between the two ends. The CDR3 consists of 14 residues. CDR3 bases: TGTGCCAGCAGCTTAGCTCCGGCCACAGATACGCAGTATTTT. This encodes CASSLAPATDTQYF.

This clone was seen more than once but under ten times. The V gene is TRBV30, the J gene TRBJ1-5, with D maybe TRBD1 (5 bases). The CDR3 loop spans 15 amino acids. Trimming shortened V by 0 bases and J by 3 bases, and 12 bases separated the two germline ends. Germline V gene sequence: CDR1 GTSNPN, CDR2 SVGIG (reference sequence). In nucleotides, the CDR3 is TGTGCCTGGAGTGTACCCCCAGGGATCAATCAGCCCCAGCATTTT. Translated, it gives CAWSVPPGINQPQHF.

The table lists this clone with a few counts. Within the sample, other DNA sequences also encode this same CDR3. This chain links TRBV7-2 with TRBJ2-3; D perhaps matches TRBD2 (6 bases). Trimming took 2 bases from V and 3 from J, leaving 9 bases between them. CDR3 length equals 14 residues. Per germline, CDR1 SGHTA and CDR2 FQGNSA. The CDR3 DNA reads TGTGCCAGCAGCTTAAACGGGGGAACAGATACGCAGTATTTT. It codes for CASSLNGGTDTQYF.

This clone has only a few counts. This rearrangement joins TRBV27 to TRBJ2-7; 8 bases agree with TRBD1. Germline trimming cut 6 bases from V and 3 bases from J; bases unmatched to any gene: 10. This CDR3 is 15 amino acids long. The germline gives CDR1 MNHEY, CDR2 SMNVEV (reference sequence). CDR3 loop: CASRPRDRPVYEQYF. Written as DNA, the CDR3 is TGTGCCAGCAGACCCCGGGACAGGCCAGTCTACGAGCAGTACTTC.

This clone was detected a few times. V usage is TRBV5-4 and J usage is TRBJ1-4; a weak D match, TRBD1 (6 bases). Trimming left V 2 bases short and J 6 bases short, with 14 bases between. Germline CDR1 and CDR2: SGHNT and YYREEE (reference sequence). The CDR3 runs 15 residues. The CDR3 DNA sequence: TGTGCCAGCAGCTTCGGAGGGACATTGGATGAAAAACTGTTTTTT. It specifies CASSFGGTLDEKLFF.

This rearrangement joins TRBV27 to TRBJ2-2, with no clear D. V was clipped by 8 bases and J by 0 bases, with 10 bases between them. There are 14 residues in the CDR3. Germline V CDR1 and CDR2: MNHEY, SMNVEV (reference sequence). This CDR3 is CASCGRANTGELFF. Written as DNA, the CDR3 is TGTGCCAGCTGCGGACGGGCGAACACCGGGGAGCTGTTTTTT.